What follows describes a single T cell receptor beta chain. These data are taken from a study of blood T cell repertoires in COVID-19. As originally analysed: The authors estimated nucleated cell counts from reference gene primer amplification. The method was immunoSEQ multiplex PCR; TCRdb's version includes in-frame clones alone and lacks a portion of them. V, J and clone size derive from that table, while D and trimming were established from the DNA sequence. Here the sample spans around 130,000 clones, about 74% being singletons. Germline V CDR1 and CDR2: SGHRS, YFSETQ. This CDR3 contains 12 residues. V lost 3 bases, J lost 5 bases, and 0 bases stayed unmatched.

The sequence was collected from a human donor in a cohort sampled during active COVID-19. The chain is built from TRBV5-1 and TRBJ1-1; 8 bases map to TRBD1. The sequenced material came from peripheral blood. CDR3 bases: TGCGCCAGCAGCTGGACAGGGACTGAAGCTTTCTTT. It encodes CASSWTGTEAFF.